This T cell receptor beta chain comes out of a study of cytomegalovirus exposure and HLA in healthy donors. Both 60 Vbeta primers and 13 Jbeta primers went into the PCR. The method was immunoSEQ multiplex PCR; TCRdb's version includes in-frame clones alone and lacks a portion of them. The table includes about 200,000 clones, around 86% detected once. The germline V gene has CDR1 LGHNA and CDR2 YNFKEQ. This CDR3 contains 11 residues. The V end lost 8 bases, the J end lost 4 bases, and 7 bases lay between the germline ends. A word on this clone: Its antigen remains unknown.

Study-level points and caveats: Of the V segments, some could not be distinguished, including TRBV6-2 and TRBV6-3, and were excluded. Analyses of presence and absence presupposed an approximately uniform sequencing depth across donors.

Specimen: PBMCs. The sequence was obtained from a woman in her thirties or forties in good health and CMV-seronegative. The genes are TRBV4-2 and TRBJ2-3, with a weak D call TRBD2 (6 bases). The CDR3 region has the DNA TGTGCCAGCGGGGAGGCAGATACGCAGTATTTT. As protein: CASGEADTQYF.